This TCR beta chain was recovered during a study of T cell responses to AZD1222 COVID-19 vaccine. Regarding the study as a whole: Clonal diversity may have been underestimated in mostly white British donors. Just 5 to 7 people given AZD1222 tested seropositive at baseline.

Only in-frame clones appear in the TCRdb table, and some are missing; sequencing was by immunoSEQ multiplex PCR. The sample has about 100,000 clones, 88% seen once; the top ten hold roughly 2%. V was trimmed by 5 bases and J by 1 base, leaving 21 bases between them. Germline V gene sequence: CDR1 MNHEY, CDR2 SMNVEV (reference sequence). The CDR3 is 18 residues long. This clone was observed a single time. The target antigen is unknown. The sequence came from an adult in good health. Material: peripheral blood, obtained on day 0 of AZD1222 vaccination. The V call is TRBV27, the J call TRBJ1-5; perhaps TRBD1 as D (6 bases). CDR3 amino acids: CASSPGQTKAQSNQPQHF. The CDR3 coding sequence is TGTGCCAGCAGTCCAGGACAGACGAAGGCGCAGAGCAATCAGCCCCAGCATTTT.